The next 15 T cell receptor beta chains were all read from a single sample in a study of blood T cell repertoires in COVID-19. Libraries were prepared by immunoSEQ multiplex PCR; TCRdb keeps only in-frame clonotypes and omits some of them. Of roughly 170,000 clones listed, about four fifths are singletons. Sequencing was done on a sample of PBMCs or T cells enriched from blood (not recorded which). All receptors come from a woman aged 45 to 65 in a cohort exposed to, infected with or recovered from COVID-19 (not recorded which).

This chain connects TRBV5-1 to TRBJ2-2, with D uncertain. The CDR3 consists of 12 residues. The germline V gene has CDR1 SGHRS and CDR2 YFSETQ. Trimming removed 2 bases from V and 5 bases from J, with 4 bases in between. CDR3 loop: CASSFGTGELFF. The CDR3 bases are TGCGCCAGCAGCTTCGGGACCGGGGAGCTGTTTTTT.

In this sample, this clone turned up a few times. The chain couples TRBV28 to TRBJ1-1; maybe TRBD1 (5 bases). CDR3 length: 14 amino acids. Trimming took off 4 bases at V and 11 bases at J, with 20 bases between the two ends. From germline, CDR1 is MDHEN and CDR2 SYDVKM. DNA of the CDR3: TGTGCCAGCAGTTCCCAGGTTGGGGGGTTCAGGGCTTTCTTT. This encodes CASSSQVGGFRAFF.

The V and J genes are TRBV4-3 and TRBJ1-6; 11 nucleotides match TRBD1. J lost 2 bases, V lost 1 base, and 10 bases had no gene match. Per germline, CDR1 LGHNA and CDR2 YSLEER. This CDR3 is 20 amino acids long. The CDR3: CASSQAPGQGVNPYNSPLHF. In nucleotides, the CDR3 is TGCGCCAGCAGCCAAGCACCGGGACAGGGGGTGAATCCCTATAATTCACCCCTCCACTTT.

The chain has TRBV25-1 and TRBJ1-1; TRBD1 is a possible D gene (5 bases). V was trimmed by 6 bases and J by 4 bases, leaving 18 bases between them. The CDR3 is 15 residues long. CDR1 and CDR2 (germline): MGHDK, SYGVNS. CDR3 bases: TGTGCCAGCAGCTCAGGGCAGGCAATTGGCACTGAAGCTTTCTTT. Translated: CASSSGQAIGTEAFF. The variable domain in full, with the rest retrieved from reference TRBV25-1 and TRBJ1-1, is EADIYQTPRYLVIGTGKKITLECSQTMGHDKMYWYQQDPGMELHLIHYSYGVNSTEKGDLSSESTVSRIRTEHFPLTLESARPSHTSQYLCASSSGQAIGTEAFFGQGTRLTVV.

This clone showed up just once. The rearrangement joins TRBV7-2 to TRBJ2-5, with 7 bases matching TRBD1. Trimming took 4 bases from V and 5 from J; bases not matched to a gene: 10. This CDR3 has 15 amino acids. The germline V gene encodes CDR1 SGHTA and CDR2 FQGNSA. CDR3 sequence reads: CASSSSGGWRETQYF. In DNA form, the CDR3 reads TGTGCCAGCAGCTCCTCAGGGGGATGGAGGGAGACCCAGTACTTC.

This clone was observed a single time. The V gene is TRBV2, the J gene TRBJ2-5; possibly TRBD1 for D (6 bases). V was clipped by 8 bases and J by 7 bases, with 17 bases between them. Germline V gives CDR1 SNHLY, CDR2 FYNNEI. CDR3 length equals 13 residues. CDR3 DNA: TGTGCCAGCGCCCAGGGGTCTGGGGGGACCCAGTACTTC. Translated: CASAQGSGGTQYF.

V gene TRBV5-6 combines with J gene TRBJ2-7; D call uncertain. The CDR3 covers 15 residues. The V end lost 1 base, the J end lost 1 base, and 12 bases lay between the germline ends. Germline CDR1 reads SGHDT; CDR2 reads YYEEEE. CDR3 in DNA: TGTGCCAGCAGCTTGTTTGGTTTACAGTCCTACGAGCAGTACTTC. Amino acids: CASSLFGLQSYEQYF.

The chain couples TRBV25-1 to TRBJ2-7; D perhaps matches TRBD2 (5 bases). The ends were cut back, 4 bases at V and 4 bases at J, with 17 bases in the middle. Germline V lookup: CDR1 MGHDK, CDR2 SYGVNS. This CDR3 spans 15 amino acids. CDR3: CASSAAELGGYEQYF. The DNA of the CDR3 is TGTGCCAGCAGTGCCGCCGAACTGGGCGGGTACGAGCAGTACTTC.

CDR3: CASSFFGQQEYF. CDR3 bases: TGTGCCAGCAGTTTTTTCGGACAACAGGAATACTTC. The rearrangement links TRBV12-3 or TRBV12-4 to TRBJ2-7; tentatively, D is TRBD1 (5 bases). The CDR3 covers 12 residues. V was pared by 3 bases and J by 13 bases, with 16 bases between.

The rearrangement uses TRBV15 and TRBJ1-3, with D possibly matching TRBD1 (5 bases). The CDR3 sequence is 15 residues long. CDR1 is LNHNV and CDR2 is YYDKDF in the germline V gene (reference sequence). Trimming pared 0 bases from V and 2 bases from J, leaving 8 bases between. The CDR3 DNA is TGTGCCACCAGCAGAGATCAGGGTGCTGGAAACACCATATATTTT. The encoded protein is CATSRDQGAGNTIYF.

This clone was seen once. The chain uses TRBV24-1 and TRBJ2-1, with D perhaps matching TRBD1 (5 bases). Between the trimmed V and J ends, which lost 4 bases and 5 bases, there was a span of 11 bases. CDR3 size: 14 residues. Germline CDR1 KGHDR, CDR2 SFDVKD. In DNA form, the CDR3 reads TGTGCCACCAGTGAGCAGGGATTAAACAATGAGCAGTTCTTC. It yields the protein CATSEQGLNNEQFF.

The chain couples TRBV28 to TRBJ2-2; TRBD2 matches 8 bases. CDR3 size: 16 residues. J lost 6 bases, V lost 7 bases, and 13 bases had no gene match. CDR1 is MDHEN, CDR2 SYDVKM, per germline. The CDR3 loop is CASTESSPGGPGELFF. The CDR3 DNA follows: TGTGCCAGCACCGAATCGTCCCCGGGAGGGCCCGGGGAGCTGTTTTTT.

The genes are TRBV12-3 or TRBV12-4 and TRBJ1-5, with a possible D match to TRBD1 (5 bases). Trimming removed 6 bases from V and 2 bases from J, with 8 bases in between. The CDR3 extends over 13 amino acids. The CDR3, as DNA: TGTGCCAGCAGAACAGGACGCAATCAGCCCCAGCATTTT. As protein: CASRTGRNQPQHF.

In nucleotides, the CDR3 is TGCAGCGTGAGACTAGCGGGAGCAGCGAATGAGCAGTTCTTC. Translated: CSVRLAGAANEQFF. The rearrangement joins TRBV29-1 to TRBJ2-1; 12 bases are a match to TRBD2. This CDR3 region has 14 residues. The junction had 7 bases not matched to a gene; V was cut back by 6 bases and J by 7 bases. Germline V gene lookup returns CDR1 SQVTM and CDR2 ANQGSEA.

V is TRBV11-2 and J is TRBJ2-1; D is possibly TRBD2 (5 bases). The CDR3 is 15 residues long. Germline assignment: CDR1 SGHAT and CDR2 FQNNGV. V lost 3 bases and J 4 bases, leaving 13 bases between the germline ends. In DNA, the CDR3 is TGTGCCAGCAGCTTTGCCAGCGGAGGATACAATGAGCAGTTCTTC. This codes for CASSFASGGYNEQFF.